The next 11 T cell receptor beta chains were all read from a single sample in a study of read filtering for tumor transcriptome and immune sequencing. Molecular barcoded adaptors covering alpha/delta and beta/gamma chains were used on around 400 ng RNA. MiXCR was run by TCRdb on the reads, yielding one entry per CDR3 protein. The sample consists of 65,000 or so distinct CDR3 sequences, roughly 20% of them appearing once. Sequenced: a population of CD138-negative cells sorted from bone marrow. The receptor source for this set is a donor at least 40 years old with multiple myeloma.

Notes on this clonotype: A junction boundary mismatches the germline segment, possibly from a read error. The chain is built from TRBV12-3 or TRBV12-4 and TRBJ2-5; 11 bases line up with TRBD2. CDR3 size: 14 residues. The CDR3 spells CACSLAGGPEIQYF. DNA of the CDR3: TGTGCCTGCAGTTTAGCGGGAGGGCCGGAGATCCAGTACTTC.

The chain employs TRBV25-1 and TRBJ1-2; D is ambiguous. V lost 2 bases to trimming and J lost 6 bases, with 13 bases between them. CDR1 MGHDK and CDR2 SYGVNS come from the germline V gene. The CDR3 is 14 residues long. CDR3 sequence: CASSEIVTTNGYTF. The CDR3 DNA reads as TGTGCCAGCAGTGAAATAGTCACAACTAATGGCTACACCTTC.

This clonotype was recorded at least ten times. The rearrangement links TRBV5-1 to TRBJ1-2; D gene unclear. The CDR3 extends over 15 amino acids. Germline CDR1 is SGHRS and CDR2 is YFSETQ. Trimming removed 0 bases at V and 4 bases at J, with 13 bases between. CDR3 coding DNA: TGCGCCAGCAGCTTGGACATTGGGAGGCCCTATGGCTACACCTTC. It codes for CASSLDIGRPYGYTF.

There are a few counts of this clonotype. V is TRBV7-9 and J is TRBJ2-7; D is uncertain. The CDR3 length is 12 residues. Looked up from germline, CDR1 is SEHNR and CDR2 is FQNEAQ (reference sequence). The ends were cut back, 6 bases at V and 7 bases at J, with 13 bases in the middle. The CDR3: CASSPISEEQYF. CDR3 DNA: TGTGCCAGCAGTCCCATATCTGAGGAGCAGTACTTC.

This clonotype has a count of ten or more. V gene TRBV29-1 combines with J gene TRBJ1-1, with TRBD1 matching over 7 bases. The germline V gene encodes CDR1 SQVTM and CDR2 ANQGSEA. The length of the CDR3 is 13 residues. V lost 6 bases to trimming and J lost 1 base; unmatched junction nucleotides: 5. The CDR3 loop is CSVRQGQNTEAFF. The DNA for the CDR3 is TGCAGCGTCCGACAGGGCCAGAACACTGAAGCTTTCTTT.

This clonotype came up many times. The chain recombines TRBV12-3 or TRBV12-4 with TRBJ2-5; 13 bases fit TRBD2. V was clipped by 6 bases and J by 2 bases; unmatched bases: 3. This CDR3 has 15 amino acids. CDR3 sequence reads: CASRRGLAGQETQYF. The CDR3 DNA follows: TGTGCCAGCAGGAGGGGACTAGCGGGACAAGAGACCCAGTACTTC.

This chain joins TRBV12-3 or TRBV12-4 and TRBJ2-6, with unresolved D. Deletions cut 1 base from V and 2 bases from J, with 6 bases between. The CDR3 totals 15 residues. DNA for the CDR3: TGTGCCAGCAGTTTAGGGAGCCCTGGGGCCAACGTCCTGACTTTC. Its translation: CASSLGSPGANVLTF.

This clonotype was counted many times. The rearrangement joins TRBV5-1 to TRBJ2-2; no reliable D call. Germline V CDR1 and CDR2: SGHRS, YFSETQ. The V end was cut by 3 bases, the J end by 4 bases, with 7 bases between. The CDR3 length is 13 residues. The CDR3 DNA follows: TGCGCCAGCAGCTCGGACGGCACCGGGGAGCTGTTTTTT. This codes for CASSSDGTGELFF. Drawing the rest from reference TRBV5-1 and TRBJ2-2, the complete variable domain is KAGVTQTPRYLIKTRGQQVTLSCSPISGHRSVSWYQQTPGQGLQFLFEYFSETQRNKGNFPGRFSGRQFSNSRSEMNVSTLELGDSALYLCASSSDGTGELFFGEGSRLTVL.

This clonotype was recorded at least ten times. Here the CDR3 DNA reads TGTGCCAGCAGTTACCCTGGGTGGGGGAACACTGAAGCTTTCTTT. Translated, it gives CASSYPGWGNTEAFF. The V gene is TRBV6-6, the J gene TRBJ1-1; D is uncertain. This CDR3 region has 15 residues. Trimming removed 2 bases from V and 1 base from J, with 11 bases in between. Germline V CDR1 and CDR2: MNHNY, SVGAGI (reference sequence).

This clonotype was seen repeatedly, ten times or more. The chain joins TRBV12-3 or TRBV12-4 to TRBJ2-1, with 13 bases fitting TRBD2. This CDR3 has 14 residues. The J segment lost 10 bases and the V segment lost 6 bases, leaving 6 bases of the junction unmatched. DNA of the CDR3: TGTGCCAGCAGCCCGGGACTAGCGGGAAACGAGCAGTTCTTC. It codes for CASSPGLAGNEQFF.

This clonotype appeared a few times. The rearrangement joins TRBV12-3 or TRBV12-4 to TRBJ1-2; 7 bases map to TRBD1. The CDR3 covers 16 residues. The V gene end was trimmed by 5 bases and the J gene end by 6 bases; junction bases not matched to a gene: 15. CDR3 sequence (DNA): TGTGCCAGCAGTGTCTATTCCGGGACAGCATTAAATGGCTACACCTTC. Residues: CASSVYSGTALNGYTF.